The sequence of this T cell receptor (beta chain) was determined in a study of blood T cell repertoires in COVID-19. In the original analysis: Nucleated cell number was recorded as an estimate derived from reference gene primer amplification. The method was immunoSEQ multiplex PCR; TCRdb's version includes in-frame clones alone and lacks a portion of them. V and J calls and clone size follow that table, whereas D and trimming were derived from the DNA. The sample consists of 75,000 to 85,000 clones, approximately 88% of them appearing once. This CDR3 spans 22 amino acids. The germline gives CDR1 LGHDT, CDR2 YNNKEL (reference sequence). V trimming: 4 bases; J trimming: 7 bases; junction bases outside the gene matches: 25.

The sequenced sample consisted of peripheral blood. The sequence came from a man aged 45 to 65 with active COVID-19. The rearrangement joins TRBV3-1 (or the pseudogene TRBV3-2) to TRBJ1-6, with 10 bases fitting TRBD1. The CDR3 coding sequence is TGTGCCAGCAGCCCCCCGGGACAGGGGTTACTTTCCCGACATAGTTCGAATTCACCCCTCCACTTT. Its protein product is CASSPPGQGLLSRHSSNSPLHF.